These 27 T cell receptor beta chains came from one sample sequenced in a study of CXCR3-negative and CXCR3-positive naive CD8 T cells. Regarding the study as a whole: Naive cells that were CXCR3-positive had more hydrophobic TRB CDR3s (compared with CXCR3-negative naive cells).

These receptors lack a known antigen. The study made its TRB cDNA libraries by 5' RACE, adding UMI labels. TCRdb re-called the 5' RACE reads, yielding one record per CDR3 amino acid sequence without DNA. Across 120,000 to 150,000 distinct CDR3 sequences, the top ten clones capture approximately 0.27% of the sample. Sequencing was done on a sample of naive CXCR3+ CD8+ T cells from blood. Subset indicated: CD45RO-CCR7+CD27+CD95- naive CD8+ T cells expressing CXCR3 (TNR3+). The receptors originated from a human donor in good health. Some clones in this sample may be carry-over from other donors' samples.

V gene TRBV13 combines with J gene TRBJ1-1. Germline V gene sequence: CDR1 PRHDT, CDR2 FYEKMQ (reference sequence). The length of the CDR3 is 14 residues. This CDR3 reads CASSLGGLNTEAFF.

This chain joins TRBV7-6 and TRBJ1-1. The CDR3 loop spans 14 amino acids. Germline CDR1 is SGHVS and CDR2 is FNYEAQ. This chain's CDR3 is CASSLELMNTEAFF. Together with reference TRBV7-6 and TRBJ1-1, the CDR3 gives the full variable domain: GAGVSQSPRYKVTKRGQDVALRCDPISGHVSLYWYRQALGQGPEFLTYFNYEAQQDKSGLPNDRFSAERPEGSISTLTIQRTEQRDSAMYRCASSLELMNTEAFFGQGTRLTVV.

The chain recombines TRBV28 with TRBJ2-7; TCRdb gives TRBD1 as the D gene, but with no DNA this cannot be confirmed. The CDR3 sequence is 16 residues long. Per germline, CDR1 MDHEN and CDR2 SYDVKM. CDR3 in amino acids: CASRPTGQVYLYEQYF.

V and J are TRBV29-1 and TRBJ1-1; TCRdb calls TRBD1, which cannot be checked without DNA. Germline lookup yields CDR1 SQVTM and CDR2 ANQGSEA. The CDR3 extends over 14 amino acids. CDR3 loop: CSVRGQDMNTEAFF.

The chain couples TRBV5-6 to TRBJ2-2; the TCRdb call, TRBD2, lacks DNA for checking. CDR3 size: 16 residues. CDR1 is SGHDT, CDR2 YYEEEE, per germline. The CDR3 here is CASSSRSGGITGELFF.

The gene calls are TRBV5-5 and TRBJ2-3; the D call of TRBD1 rests on TCRdb alone, since no DNA is present to check it. The CDR3 covers 15 residues. The germline V gene has CDR1 SGHKS and CDR2 YYEKEE (reference sequence). The CDR3 is CASSSGGRRTDTQYF.

The V and J genes are TRBV9 and TRBJ2-2. Looked up from germline, CDR1 is SGDLS and CDR2 is YYNGEE. The CDR3 loop spans 13 amino acids. The CDR3 is CASSPSNTGELFF.

The chain has TRBV5-1 and TRBJ2-5; with no DNA, the TCRdb D assignment of TRBD1 cannot be verified. This CDR3 spans 13 amino acids. The germline V gene has CDR1 SGHRS and CDR2 YFSETQ. CDR3 sequence reads: CASSFEGDETQYF.

V gene TRBV29-1 combines with J gene TRBJ2-7; TCRdb reports TRBD1, a call that lacks DNA to check it against. This CDR3 comprises 14 residues. The germline V gene encodes CDR1 SQVTM and CDR2 ANQGSEA. The CDR3 is CSVSPPPGRNEQYF.

The chain recombines TRBV5-1 with TRBJ2-1; as DNA is missing, the TRBD1 call by TCRdb cannot be tested. CDR3 length equals 14 residues. Per germline, CDR1 SGHRS and CDR2 YFSETQ. CDR3 residues: CASSLEGGWDEQFF.

The chain's CDR3 is CASSKPGLLEAFF. The chain employs TRBV21-1 and TRBJ1-1. TRBV21-1 is classified as a pseudogene. The CDR3 is 13 amino acids.

The gene calls are TRBV12-3 or TRBV12-4 and TRBJ2-2. The CDR3 consists of 12 residues. CDR3 loop: CANGVDTGELFF.

V gene TRBV15 combines with J gene TRBJ2-1; lacking DNA, the TRBD2 call made by TCRdb goes unchecked. CDR1 is LNHNV, CDR2 YYDKDF, per germline (reference sequence). The CDR3 is 13 residues long. The CDR3 is CATSRDVEGEQFF.

J is TRBJ2-3 and V is TRBV12-3 or TRBV12-4. The CDR3 covers 14 residues. CDR3 sequence: CASSPRGPTDTQYF.

The chain recombines TRBV6-1 with TRBJ2-7. Germline assignment: CDR1 MNHNS and CDR2 SASEGT. The CDR3 spans 14 residues. The CDR3 loop is CASSEALRNYEQYF.

V is TRBV7-6 and J is TRBJ2-1; TCRdb proposes TRBD2, but this gene call is untestable without DNA. Per germline, CDR1 SGHVS and CDR2 FNYEAQ. This CDR3 comprises 18 residues. The CDR3 here is CASSLDPSGTSGYNEQFF.

The rearrangement joins TRBV29-1 to TRBJ2-3; there is no DNA to check the TCRdb D call of TRBD1. The germline gives CDR1 SQVTM, CDR2 ANQGSEA. The CDR3 loop spans 16 amino acids. The CDR3 region is CSVEDPKGSGADTQYF.

The gene calls are TRBV14 and TRBJ2-2. This CDR3 has 11 amino acids. The germline CDR1 and CDR2 sequences are SGHDN and FVKESK. The CDR3 is CASSQSGELFF.

The chain recombines TRBV28 with TRBJ2-2; there is no DNA to check the TCRdb D call of TRBD1. Germline loops: CDR1 MDHEN, CDR2 SYDVKM. This CDR3 spans 15 amino acids. The CDR3 protein is CASSFDSENTGELFF.

The V call is TRBV28, the J call TRBJ2-5; TCRdb's D call, TRBD2, is unchecked because there is no DNA. The CDR3 is 15 amino acids. Germline values: CDR1 MDHEN, CDR2 SYDVKM. The CDR3 loop reads CASSSSGEVEETQYF.

This chain uses TRBV29-1 with TRBJ2-1; TCRdb's assignment of TRBD2 cannot be checked, as there is no DNA. The CDR3 runs 13 residues. The germline CDR1 and CDR2 sequences are SQVTM and ANQGSEA. CDR3 loop: CSAIAGGPNEQFF.

The V gene is TRBV10-3, the J gene TRBJ2-7. The CDR3 extends over 14 amino acids. CDR1 and CDR2 from the germline V gene are ENHRY and SYGVKD. The CDR3 here is CAISDWTSPYEQYF.

The rearrangement joins TRBV20-1 to TRBJ2-3. Germline values: CDR1 DFQATT, CDR2 SNEGSKA (reference sequence). CDR3 length equals 17 residues. CDR3 loop: CSAPNKQEYTSTDTQYF.

V gene TRBV4-3 combines with J gene TRBJ1-6; the D gene TCRdb calls, TRBD1, cannot be checked with no DNA. Germline V gene sequence: CDR1 LGHNA, CDR2 YSLEER. There are 17 residues in the CDR3. The CDR3 region is CASSQEVGRGSASPLHF.

The gene calls are TRBV6-2 or TRBV6-3 and TRBJ2-5; TCRdb designates TRBD1, a call that cannot be tested without DNA. The CDR3 totals 15 residues. Germline CDR1 and CDR2: MNHEY and SVGEGT. This CDR3 is CASSYLGTVQETQYF.

The chain employs TRBV10-3 and TRBJ2-1. Looked up from germline, CDR1 is ENHRY and CDR2 is SYGVKD. The CDR3 is made up of 15 amino acids. CDR3 residues: CAIRTEFNEDNEQFF.

This chain connects TRBV7-8 to TRBJ1-1; TCRdb's D call, TRBD1, is unchecked because there is no DNA. The CDR3 runs to 16 residues. Germline CDR1 is SGHVS and CDR2 is FQNEAQ. The CDR3 sequence: CASSGPGGGALAEAFF.